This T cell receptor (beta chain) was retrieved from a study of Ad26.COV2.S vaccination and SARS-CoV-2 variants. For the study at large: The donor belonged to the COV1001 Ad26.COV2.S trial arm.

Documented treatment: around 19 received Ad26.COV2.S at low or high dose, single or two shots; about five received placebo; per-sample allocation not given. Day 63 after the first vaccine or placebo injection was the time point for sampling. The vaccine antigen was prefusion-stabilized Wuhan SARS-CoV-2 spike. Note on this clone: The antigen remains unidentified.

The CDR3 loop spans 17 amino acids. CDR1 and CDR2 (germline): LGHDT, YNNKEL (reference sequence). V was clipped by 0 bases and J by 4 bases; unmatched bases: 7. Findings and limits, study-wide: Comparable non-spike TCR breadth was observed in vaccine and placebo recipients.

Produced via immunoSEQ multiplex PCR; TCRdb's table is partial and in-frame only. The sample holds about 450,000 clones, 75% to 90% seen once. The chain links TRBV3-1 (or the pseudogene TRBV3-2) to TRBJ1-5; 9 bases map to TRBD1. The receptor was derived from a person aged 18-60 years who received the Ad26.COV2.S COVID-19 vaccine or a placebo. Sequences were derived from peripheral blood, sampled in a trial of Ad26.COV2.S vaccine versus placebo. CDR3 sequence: CASSQDWGTGRNQPQHF. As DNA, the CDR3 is TGTGCCAGCAGCCAAGATTGGGGGACAGGGAGAAATCAGCCCCAGCATTTT.